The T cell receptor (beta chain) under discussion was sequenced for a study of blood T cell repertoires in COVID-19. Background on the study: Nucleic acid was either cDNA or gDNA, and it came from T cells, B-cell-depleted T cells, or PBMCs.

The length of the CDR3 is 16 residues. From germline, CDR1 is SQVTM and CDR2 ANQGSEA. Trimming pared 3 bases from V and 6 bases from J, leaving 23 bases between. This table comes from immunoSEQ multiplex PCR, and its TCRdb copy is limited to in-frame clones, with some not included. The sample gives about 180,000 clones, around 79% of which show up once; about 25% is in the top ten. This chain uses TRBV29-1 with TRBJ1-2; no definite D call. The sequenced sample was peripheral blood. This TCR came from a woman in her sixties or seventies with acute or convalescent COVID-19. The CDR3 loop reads CSVDAIGQVSGDGYTF. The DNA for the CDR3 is TGCAGCGTTGATGCCATCGGGCAGGTCTCGGGAGATGGCTACACCTTC.